This TCR beta chain was captured by sequencing in a study of siplizumab effects on memory and regulatory T cells. Findings of the study overall: There appeared to be greater diversity in naive T cells than in memory cells, and naive T cells seemed major contributors to the alloresponse. Controls showed an average of approximately 27% Treg-derived mappable alloreactive CD4+ clones, while siplizumab showed nearly 70%.

Assaying covered about 99,000 TCR templates per sample. This table comes from immunoSEQ multiplex PCR, and its TCRdb copy is limited to in-frame clones, with some not included. The table lists around 100,000 clones, 92% of them singletons. On this clone: The antigen is not known.

This TCR derives from a human donor in good health. Material: CD4+ T cells sorted from blood.

As DNA, the CDR3 is TGTGCCAGCAGCTTCCAGACAGGACTCCGTAATCAGCCCCAGCATTTT. This translates into CASSFQTGLRNQPQHF. The chain couples TRBV7-2 to TRBJ1-5; tentatively, D is TRBD1 (6 bases). Germline values: CDR1 SGHTA, CDR2 FQGNSA. V lost 3 bases to trimming and J lost 4 bases, with 16 bases between them. CDR3 length equals 16 residues.